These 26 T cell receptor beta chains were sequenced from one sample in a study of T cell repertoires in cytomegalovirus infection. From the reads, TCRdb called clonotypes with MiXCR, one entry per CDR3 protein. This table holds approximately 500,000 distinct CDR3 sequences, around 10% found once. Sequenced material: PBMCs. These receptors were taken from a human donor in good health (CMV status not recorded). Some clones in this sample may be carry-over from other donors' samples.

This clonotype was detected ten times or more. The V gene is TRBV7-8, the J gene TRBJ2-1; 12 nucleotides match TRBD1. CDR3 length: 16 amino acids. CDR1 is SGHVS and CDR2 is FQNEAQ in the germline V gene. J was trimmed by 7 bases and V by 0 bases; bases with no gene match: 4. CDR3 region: CASSLATGQGANEQFF. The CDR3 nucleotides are TGTGCCAGCAGCTTAGCCACGGGACAGGGGGCGAATGAGCAGTTCTTC.

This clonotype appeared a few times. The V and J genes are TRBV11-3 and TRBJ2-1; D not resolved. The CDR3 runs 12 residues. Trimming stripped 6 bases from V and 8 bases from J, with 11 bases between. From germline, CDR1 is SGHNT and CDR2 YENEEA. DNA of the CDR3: TGTGCCAGCAGTTTGAGGTTCGATGAGCAGTTCTTC. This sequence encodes CASSLRFDEQFF.

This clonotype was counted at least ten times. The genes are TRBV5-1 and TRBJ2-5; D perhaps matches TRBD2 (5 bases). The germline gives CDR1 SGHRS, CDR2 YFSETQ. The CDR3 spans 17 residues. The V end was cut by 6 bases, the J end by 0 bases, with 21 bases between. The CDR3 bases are TGCGCCAGCAAGAAAACCAGTAATTCGGGGTACCAAGAGACCCAGTACTTC. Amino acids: CASKKTSNSGYQETQYF. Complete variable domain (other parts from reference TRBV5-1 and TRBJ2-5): KAGVTQTPRYLIKTRGQQVTLSCSPISGHRSVSWYQQTPGQGLQFLFEYFSETQRNKGNFPGRFSGRQFSNSRSEMNVSTLELGDSALYLCASKKTSNSGYQETQYFGPGTRLLVL.

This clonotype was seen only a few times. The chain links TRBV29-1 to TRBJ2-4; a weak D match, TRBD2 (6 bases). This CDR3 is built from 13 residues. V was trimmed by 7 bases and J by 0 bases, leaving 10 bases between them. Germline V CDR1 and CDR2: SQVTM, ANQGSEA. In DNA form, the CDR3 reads TGCAGCGCCGGGACTTTAGCCAAAAACATTCAGTACTTC. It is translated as CSAGTLAKNIQYF.

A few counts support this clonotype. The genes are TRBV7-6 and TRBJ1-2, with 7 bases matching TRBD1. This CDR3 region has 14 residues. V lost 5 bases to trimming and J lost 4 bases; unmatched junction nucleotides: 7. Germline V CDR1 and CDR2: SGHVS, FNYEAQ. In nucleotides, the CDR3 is TGTGCCAGCAGCGCTCGACAGGGTTCCTATGGCTACACCTTC. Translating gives CASSARQGSYGYTF. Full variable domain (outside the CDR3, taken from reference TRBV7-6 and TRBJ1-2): GAGVSQSPRYKVTKRGQDVALRCDPISGHVSLYWYRQALGQGPEFLTYFNYEAQQDKSGLPNDRFSAERPEGSISTLTIQRTEQRDSAMYRCASSARQGSYGYTFGSGTRLTVV.

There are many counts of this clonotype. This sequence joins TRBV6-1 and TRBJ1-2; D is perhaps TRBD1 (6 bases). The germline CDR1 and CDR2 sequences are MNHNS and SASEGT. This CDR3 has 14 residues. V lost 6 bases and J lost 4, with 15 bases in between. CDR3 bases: TGTGCCAGCAGGCCCCGGGGGCAAGCCTATGGCTACACCTTC. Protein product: CASRPRGQAYGYTF.

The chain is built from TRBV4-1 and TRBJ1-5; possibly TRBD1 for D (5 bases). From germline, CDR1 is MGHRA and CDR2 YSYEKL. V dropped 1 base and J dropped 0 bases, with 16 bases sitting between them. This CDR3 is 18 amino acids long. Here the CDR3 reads CASSQVIRDRYSNQPQHF. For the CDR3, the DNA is TGCGCCAGCAGCCAAGTGATAAGGGACCGGTATAGCAATCAGCCCCAGCATTTT.

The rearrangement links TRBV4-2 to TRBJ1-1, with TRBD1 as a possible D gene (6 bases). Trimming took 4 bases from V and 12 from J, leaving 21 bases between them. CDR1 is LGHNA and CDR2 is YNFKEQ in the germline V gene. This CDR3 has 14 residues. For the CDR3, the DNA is TGTGCCAGCAGCCTTGAGGGAGGGGGGCGGGAAACTTTCTTT. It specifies CASSLEGGGRETFF.

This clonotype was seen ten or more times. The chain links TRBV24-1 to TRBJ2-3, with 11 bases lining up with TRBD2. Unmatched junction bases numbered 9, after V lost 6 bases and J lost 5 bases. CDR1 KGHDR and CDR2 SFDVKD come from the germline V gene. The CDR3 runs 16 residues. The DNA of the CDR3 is TGTGCCACCAGTAAAATAGCGGGAGGGCCAGGAGATACGCAGTATTTT. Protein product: CATSKIAGGPGDTQYF.

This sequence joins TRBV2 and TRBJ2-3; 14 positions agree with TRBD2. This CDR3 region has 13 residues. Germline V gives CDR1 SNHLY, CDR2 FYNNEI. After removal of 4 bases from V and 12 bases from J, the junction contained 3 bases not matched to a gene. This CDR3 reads CASSGTSGGTQYF. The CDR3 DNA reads TGTGCCAGCAGTGGGACTAGCGGGGGGACTCAGTATTTT.

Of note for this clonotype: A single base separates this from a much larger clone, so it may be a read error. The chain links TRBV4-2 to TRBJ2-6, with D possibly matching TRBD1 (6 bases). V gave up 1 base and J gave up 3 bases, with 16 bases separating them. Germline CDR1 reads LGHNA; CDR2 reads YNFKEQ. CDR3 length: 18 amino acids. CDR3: CASSQVQGNILGANVLTF. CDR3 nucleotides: TGTGCCAGCAGCCAAGTTCAGGGGAACATCCTTGGGGCCAACGTCCTGACTTTC.

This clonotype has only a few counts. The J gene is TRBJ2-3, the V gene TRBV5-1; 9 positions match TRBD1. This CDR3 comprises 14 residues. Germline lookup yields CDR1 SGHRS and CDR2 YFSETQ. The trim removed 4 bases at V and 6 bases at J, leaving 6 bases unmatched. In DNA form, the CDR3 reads TGCGCCAGCAGCGGGGGACAGGGAGACGATACGCAGTATTTT. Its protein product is CASSGGQGDDTQYF.

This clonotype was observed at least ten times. CDR3 in DNA: TGTGCCAGCAGTTTATTTCGGGGTGGCGGGAACACTGAAGCTTTCTTT. Residues: CASSLFRGGGNTEAFF. V and J are TRBV12-3 or TRBV12-4 and TRBJ1-1; D is uncertain. CDR3 length: 16 amino acids. The germline V and J ends were trimmed by 2 bases and 1 base, with 14 bases remaining between them.

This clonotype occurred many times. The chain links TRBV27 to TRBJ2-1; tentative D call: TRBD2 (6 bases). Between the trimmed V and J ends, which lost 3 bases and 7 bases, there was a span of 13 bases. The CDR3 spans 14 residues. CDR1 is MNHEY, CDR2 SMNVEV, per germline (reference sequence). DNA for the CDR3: TGTGCCAGCAGTTTGCGGGGTTCCCGTAATGAGCAGTTCTTC. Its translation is CASSLRGSRNEQFF.

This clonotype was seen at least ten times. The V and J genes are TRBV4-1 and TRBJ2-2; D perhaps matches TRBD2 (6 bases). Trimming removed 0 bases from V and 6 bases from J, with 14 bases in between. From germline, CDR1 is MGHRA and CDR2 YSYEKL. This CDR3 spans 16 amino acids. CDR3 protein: CASSQDHLGGPGELFF. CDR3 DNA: TGCGCCAGCAGCCAAGATCACTTAGGAGGGCCCGGGGAGCTGTTTTTT.

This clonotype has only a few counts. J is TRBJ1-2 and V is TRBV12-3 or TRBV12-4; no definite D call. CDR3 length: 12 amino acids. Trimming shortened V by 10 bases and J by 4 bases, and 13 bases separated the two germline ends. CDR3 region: CANRVTGYGYTF. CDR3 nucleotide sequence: TGTGCCAACCGCGTCACGGGCTATGGCTACACCTTC.

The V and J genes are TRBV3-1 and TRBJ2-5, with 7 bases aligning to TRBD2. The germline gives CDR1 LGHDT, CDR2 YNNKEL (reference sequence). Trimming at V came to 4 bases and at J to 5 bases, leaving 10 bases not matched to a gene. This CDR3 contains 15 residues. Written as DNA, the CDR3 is TGTGCCAGCAGCCCCCGTGCGGGAGCTGGGGAGACCCAGTACTTC. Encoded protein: CASSPRAGAGETQYF.

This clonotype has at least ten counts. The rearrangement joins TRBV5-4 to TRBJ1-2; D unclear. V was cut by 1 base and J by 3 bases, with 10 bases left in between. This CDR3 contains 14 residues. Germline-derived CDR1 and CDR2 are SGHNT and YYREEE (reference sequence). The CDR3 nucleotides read TGTGCCAGCAGCTTGAGGGCCCCCTACTATGGCTACACCTTC. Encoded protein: CASSLRAPYYGYTF. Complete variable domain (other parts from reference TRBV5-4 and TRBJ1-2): ETGVTQSPTHLIKTRGQQVTLRCSSQSGHNTVSWYQQALGQGPQFIFQYYREEENGRGNFPPRFSGLQFPNYSSELNVNALELDDSALYLCASSLRAPYYGYTFGSGTRLTVV.

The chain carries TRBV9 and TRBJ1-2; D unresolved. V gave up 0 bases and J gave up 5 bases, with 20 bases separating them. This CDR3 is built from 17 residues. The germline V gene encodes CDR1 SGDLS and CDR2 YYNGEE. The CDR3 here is CASSVASGRNPSYGYTF. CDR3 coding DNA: TGTGCCAGCAGCGTAGCTTCGGGCCGAAATCCAAGTTATGGCTACACCTTC.

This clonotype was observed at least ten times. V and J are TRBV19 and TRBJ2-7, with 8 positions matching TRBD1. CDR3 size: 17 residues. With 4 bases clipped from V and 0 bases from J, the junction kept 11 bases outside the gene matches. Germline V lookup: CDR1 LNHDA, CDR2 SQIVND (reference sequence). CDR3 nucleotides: TGTGCCAGTAGTAGGCGGGAAACAGGGGGTCGCTCCTACGAGCAGTACTTC. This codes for CASSRRETGGRSYEQYF.

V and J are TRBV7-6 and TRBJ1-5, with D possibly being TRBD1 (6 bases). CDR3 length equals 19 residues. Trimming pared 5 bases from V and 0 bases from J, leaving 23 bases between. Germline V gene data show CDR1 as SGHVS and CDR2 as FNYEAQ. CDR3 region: CASSRWGGGGNYSNQPQHF. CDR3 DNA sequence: TGTGCCAGCAGCCGATGGGGAGGGGGGGGAAATTATAGCAATCAGCCCCAGCATTTT.

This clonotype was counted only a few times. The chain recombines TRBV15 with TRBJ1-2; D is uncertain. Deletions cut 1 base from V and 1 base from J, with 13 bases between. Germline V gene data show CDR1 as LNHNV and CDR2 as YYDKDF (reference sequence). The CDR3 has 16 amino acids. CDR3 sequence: CATSRVGRVLNYGYTF. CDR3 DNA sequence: TGTGCCACCAGCAGAGTTGGCAGAGTCCTTAACTATGGCTACACCTTC.

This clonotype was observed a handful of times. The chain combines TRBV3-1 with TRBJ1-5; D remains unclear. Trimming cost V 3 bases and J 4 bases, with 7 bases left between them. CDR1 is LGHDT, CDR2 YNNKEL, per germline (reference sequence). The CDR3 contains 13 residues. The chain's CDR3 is CASSQAQNQPQHF. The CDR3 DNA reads TGTGCCAGCAGCCAGGCGCAAAATCAGCCCCAGCATTTT.

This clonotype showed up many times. The CDR3 DNA reads as TGTGCCATCAGTGAGTATGACAGTTCCACAGATACGCAGTATTTT. The encoded protein is CAISEYDSSTDTQYF. The V call is TRBV10-3, the J call TRBJ2-3, with D tentatively TRBD1 (5 bases). Trimming pared 1 base from V and 2 bases from J, leaving 10 bases between. Germline V gene sequence: CDR1 ENHRY, CDR2 SYGVKD. CDR3 length equals 15 residues.

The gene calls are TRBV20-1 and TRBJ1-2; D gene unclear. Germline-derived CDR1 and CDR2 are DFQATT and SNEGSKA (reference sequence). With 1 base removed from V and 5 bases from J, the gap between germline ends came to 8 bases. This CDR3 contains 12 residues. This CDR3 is CSARGPRYGYTF. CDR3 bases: TGCAGTGCTAGAGGGCCTAGGTATGGCTACACCTTC.

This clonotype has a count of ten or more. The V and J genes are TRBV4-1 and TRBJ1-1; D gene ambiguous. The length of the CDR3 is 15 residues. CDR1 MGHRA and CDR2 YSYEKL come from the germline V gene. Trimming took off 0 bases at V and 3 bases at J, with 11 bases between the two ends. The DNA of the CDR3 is TGCGCCAGCAGCCAAGATAGTCGCGGGTACACTGAAGCTTTCTTT. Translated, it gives CASSQDSRGYTEAFF.